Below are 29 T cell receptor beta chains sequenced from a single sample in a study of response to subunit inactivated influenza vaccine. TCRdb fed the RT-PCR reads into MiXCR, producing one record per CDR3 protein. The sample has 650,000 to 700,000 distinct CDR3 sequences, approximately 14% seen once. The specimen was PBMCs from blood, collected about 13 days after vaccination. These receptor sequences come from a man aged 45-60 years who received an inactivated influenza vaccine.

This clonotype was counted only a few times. This CDR3 reads CASSLAGGLGTDTQYF. CDR3 sequence (DNA): TGTGCCAGCAGCTTAGCGGGGGGCCTGGGAACAGATACGCAGTATTTT. The J gene is TRBJ2-3, the V gene TRBV7-2; D could derive from TRBD1 or TRBD2 (6 bases each). The CDR3 consists of 16 residues. The germline V gene encodes CDR1 SGHTA and CDR2 FQGNSA. Deletions cut 0 bases from V and 3 bases from J, with 13 bases between.

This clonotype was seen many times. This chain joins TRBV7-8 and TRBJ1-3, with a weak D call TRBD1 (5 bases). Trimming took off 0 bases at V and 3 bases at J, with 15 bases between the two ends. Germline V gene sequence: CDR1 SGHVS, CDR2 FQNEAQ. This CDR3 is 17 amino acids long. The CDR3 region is CASSLAVGWTLGNTIYF. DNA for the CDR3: TGTGCCAGCAGCTTAGCTGTGGGTTGGACACTTGGAAACACCATATATTTT.

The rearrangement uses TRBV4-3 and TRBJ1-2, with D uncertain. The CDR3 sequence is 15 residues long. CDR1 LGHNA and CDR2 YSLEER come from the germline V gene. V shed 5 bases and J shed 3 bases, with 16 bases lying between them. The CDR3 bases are TGCGCCAGCAGCTCAAGGGCAGCCCCTTACTATGGCTACACCTTC. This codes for CASSSRAAPYYGYTF.

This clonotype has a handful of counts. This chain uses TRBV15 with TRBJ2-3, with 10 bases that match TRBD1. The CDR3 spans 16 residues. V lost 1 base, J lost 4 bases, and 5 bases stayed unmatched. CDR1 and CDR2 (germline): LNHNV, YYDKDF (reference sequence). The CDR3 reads CATSRVDRGDPDTQYF. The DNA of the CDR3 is TGTGCCACCAGCAGAGTGGACAGGGGGGACCCAGATACGCAGTATTTT.

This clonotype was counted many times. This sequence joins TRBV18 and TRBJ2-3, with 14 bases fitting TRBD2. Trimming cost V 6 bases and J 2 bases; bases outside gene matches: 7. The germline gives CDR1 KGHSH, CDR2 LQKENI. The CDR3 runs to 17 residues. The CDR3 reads CASSRGLAGGSTDTQYF. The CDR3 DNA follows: TGTGCCAGCTCCCGAGGACTAGCGGGGGGTTCCACAGATACGCAGTATTTT. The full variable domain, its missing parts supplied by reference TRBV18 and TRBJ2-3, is NAGVMQNPRHLVRRRGQEARLRCSPMKGHSHVYWYRQLPEEGLKFMVYLQKENIIDESGMPKERFSAEFPKEGPSILRIQQVVRGDSAAYFCASSRGLAGGSTDTQYFGPGTRLTVL.

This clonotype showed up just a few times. DNA for the CDR3: TGTGCCAGTAATCACGGTAGCGGGATTCGTGGCGAGCAGTACTTC. Translated: CASNHGSGIRGEQYF. J is TRBJ2-7 and V is TRBV7-9, with 8 bases identical to TRBD2. Trimming removed 9 bases from V and 6 bases from J; junction bases left unmatched: 16. There are 15 residues in the CDR3. Germline V gives CDR1 SEHNR, CDR2 FQNEAQ (reference sequence).

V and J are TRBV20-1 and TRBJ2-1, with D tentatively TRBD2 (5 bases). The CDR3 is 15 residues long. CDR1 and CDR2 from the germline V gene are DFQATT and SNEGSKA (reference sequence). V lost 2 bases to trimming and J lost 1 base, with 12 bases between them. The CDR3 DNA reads TGCAGTGCTAGATGGAGGAAGGATTCCTACAATGAGCAGTTCTTC. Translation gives CSARWRKDSYNEQFF.

The CDR3 DNA reads as TGTGCCAGCAGTTTAGGGACAGGGACAACCTACGAGCAGTACTTC. Encoded protein: CASSLGTGTTYEQYF. V gene TRBV27 combines with J gene TRBJ2-7, with 9 positions matching TRBD1. Germline V gene sequence: CDR1 MNHEY, CDR2 SMNVEV (reference sequence). The CDR3 has 15 residues. Unmatched junction bases numbered 4, after V lost 2 bases and J lost 2 bases.

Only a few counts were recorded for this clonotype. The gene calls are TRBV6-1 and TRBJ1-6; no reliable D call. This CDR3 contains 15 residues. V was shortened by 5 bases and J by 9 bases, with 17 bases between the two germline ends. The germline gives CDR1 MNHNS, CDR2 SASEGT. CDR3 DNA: TGTGCCAGCAGTCCCGGGAAAGCTTCGGGTTCACCCCTCCACTTT. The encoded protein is CASSPGKASGSPLHF.

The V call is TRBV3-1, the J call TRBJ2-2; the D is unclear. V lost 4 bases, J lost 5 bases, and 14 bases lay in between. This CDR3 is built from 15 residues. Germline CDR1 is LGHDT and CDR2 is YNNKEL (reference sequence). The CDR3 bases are TGTGCCAGCAGCCCGCAACCACATTTAACCGGGGAGCTGTTTTTT. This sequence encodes CASSPQPHLTGELFF.

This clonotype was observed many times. CDR3 in DNA: TGTGCCAGCAGCTCTGGACAGGGGGCAGATACGCAGTATTTT. Its protein product is CASSSGQGADTQYF. This chain links TRBV5-6 with TRBJ2-3, with 10 bases identical to TRBD1. The V and J ends lost 3 bases and 4 bases, in that order; junction bases with no gene match: 2. Germline V gene sequence: CDR1 SGHDT, CDR2 YYEEEE. The CDR3 runs 14 residues. The whole variable domain, remainder taken from reference TRBV5-6 and TRBJ2-3, is DAGVTQSPTHLIKTRGQQVTLRCSPKSGHDTVSWYQQALGQGPQFIFQYYEEEERQRGNFPDRFSGHQFPNYSSELNVNALLLGDSALYLCASSSGQGADTQYFGPGTRLTVL.

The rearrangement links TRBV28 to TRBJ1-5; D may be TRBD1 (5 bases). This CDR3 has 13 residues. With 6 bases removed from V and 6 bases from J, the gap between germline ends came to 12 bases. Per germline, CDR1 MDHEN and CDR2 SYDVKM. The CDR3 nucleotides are TGTGCCAGCAGCCCCCCCACAGGTCAGCCCCAGCATTTT. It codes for CASSPPTGQPQHF.

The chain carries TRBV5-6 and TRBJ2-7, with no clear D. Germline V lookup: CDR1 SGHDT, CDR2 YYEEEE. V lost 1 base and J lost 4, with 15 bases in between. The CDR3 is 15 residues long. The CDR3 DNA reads TGTGCCAGCAGCTTGCTACTACCTGGGGTTTACGAGCAGTACTTC. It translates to CASSLLLPGVYEQYF.

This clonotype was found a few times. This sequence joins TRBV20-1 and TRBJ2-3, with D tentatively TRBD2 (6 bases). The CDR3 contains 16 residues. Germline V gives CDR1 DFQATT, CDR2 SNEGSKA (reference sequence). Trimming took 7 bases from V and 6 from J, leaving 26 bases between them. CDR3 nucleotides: TGCAGTGGAACTAGCCGATACACGGGTAATTTGGATACGCAGTATTTT. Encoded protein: CSGTSRYTGNLDTQYF.

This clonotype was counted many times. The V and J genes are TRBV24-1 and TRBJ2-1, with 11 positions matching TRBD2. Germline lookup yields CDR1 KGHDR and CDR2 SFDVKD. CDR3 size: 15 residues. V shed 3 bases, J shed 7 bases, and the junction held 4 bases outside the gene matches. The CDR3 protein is CATSDPRTSGNEQFF. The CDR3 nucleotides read TGTGCCACCAGTGATCCCAGGACTAGCGGGAATGAGCAGTTCTTC.

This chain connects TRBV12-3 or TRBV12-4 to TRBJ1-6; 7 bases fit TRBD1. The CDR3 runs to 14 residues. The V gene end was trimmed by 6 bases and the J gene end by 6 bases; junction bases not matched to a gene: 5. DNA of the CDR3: TGTGCCAGCAGCTGGACAGGAGTTAATTCACCCCTCCACTTT. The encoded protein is CASSWTGVNSPLHF.

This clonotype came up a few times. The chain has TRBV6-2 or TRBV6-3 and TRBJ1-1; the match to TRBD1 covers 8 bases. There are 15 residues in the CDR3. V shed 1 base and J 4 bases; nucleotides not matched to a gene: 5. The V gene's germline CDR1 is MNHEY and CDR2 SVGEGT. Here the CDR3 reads CASSYLTGVGTEAFF. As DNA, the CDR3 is TGTGCCAGCAGTTACTTGACAGGGGTTGGCACTGAAGCTTTCTTT.

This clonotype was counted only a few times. The CDR3: CASSEEGPAGELFF. CDR3 bases: TGTGCCAGCAGTGAAGAGGGGCCTGCCGGGGAGCTGTTTTTT. V gene TRBV25-1 combines with J gene TRBJ2-2, with D perhaps given as TRBD1 or TRBD2 (5 bases each). With 2 bases removed from V and 6 bases from J, the gap between germline ends came to 10 bases. Germline CDR1 MGHDK, CDR2 SYGVNS. CDR3 length equals 14 residues.

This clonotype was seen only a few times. The CDR3 region has the DNA TGTGCCAGCAGCTTAGCGCTCAGCGTCATTGGAAACACCATATATTTT. The encoded protein is CASSLALSVIGNTIYF. The rearrangement links TRBV7-9 to TRBJ1-3; no clear D. The germline gives CDR1 SEHNR, CDR2 FQNEAQ (reference sequence). CDR3 size: 16 residues. V gave up 0 bases and J gave up 3 bases, with 12 bases separating them.

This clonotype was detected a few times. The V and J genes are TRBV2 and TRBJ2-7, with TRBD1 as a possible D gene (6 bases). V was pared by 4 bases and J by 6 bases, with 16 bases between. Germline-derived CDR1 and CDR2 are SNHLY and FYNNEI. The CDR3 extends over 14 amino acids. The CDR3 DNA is TGTGCCAGCAGTGGAGGGGGAAAGTCGGGCGAGCAGTACTTC. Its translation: CASSGGGKSGEQYF. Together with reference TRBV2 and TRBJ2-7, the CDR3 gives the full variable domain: EPEVTQTPSHQVTQMGQEVILRCVPISNHLYFYWYRQILGQKVEFLVSFYNNEISEKSEIFDDQFSVERPDGSNFTLKIRSTKLEDSAMYFCASSGGGKSGEQYFGPGTRLTVT.

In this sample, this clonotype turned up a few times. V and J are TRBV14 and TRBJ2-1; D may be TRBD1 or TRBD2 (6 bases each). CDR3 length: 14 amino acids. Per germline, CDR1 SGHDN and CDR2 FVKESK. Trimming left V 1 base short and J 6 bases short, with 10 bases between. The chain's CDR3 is CASSQGGALNEQFF. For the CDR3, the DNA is TGTGCCAGCAGCCAAGGGGGGGCTCTCAATGAGCAGTTCTTC.

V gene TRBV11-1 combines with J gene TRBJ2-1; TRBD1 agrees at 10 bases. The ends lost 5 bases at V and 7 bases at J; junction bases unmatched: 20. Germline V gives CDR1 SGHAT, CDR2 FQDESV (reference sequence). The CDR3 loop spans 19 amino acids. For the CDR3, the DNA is TGTGCCAGCAGCCCCGGGACAGGGGTGCGAGCGGGGTTGTGGAATGAGCAGTTCTTC. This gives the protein CASSPGTGVRAGLWNEQFF.

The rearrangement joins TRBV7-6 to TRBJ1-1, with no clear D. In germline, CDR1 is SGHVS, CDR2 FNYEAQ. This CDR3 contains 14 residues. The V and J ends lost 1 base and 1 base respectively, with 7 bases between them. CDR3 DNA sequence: TGTGCCAGCAGCTTAGAGGTCACGAACACTGAAGCTTTCTTT. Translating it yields CASSLEVTNTEAFF.

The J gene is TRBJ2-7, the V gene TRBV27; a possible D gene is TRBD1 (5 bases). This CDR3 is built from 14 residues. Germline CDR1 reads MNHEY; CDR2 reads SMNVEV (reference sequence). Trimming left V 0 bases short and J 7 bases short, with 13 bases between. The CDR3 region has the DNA TGTGCCAGCAGTTTATCGATCAGGGATGGGGAGCAGTACTTC. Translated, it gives CASSLSIRDGEQYF.

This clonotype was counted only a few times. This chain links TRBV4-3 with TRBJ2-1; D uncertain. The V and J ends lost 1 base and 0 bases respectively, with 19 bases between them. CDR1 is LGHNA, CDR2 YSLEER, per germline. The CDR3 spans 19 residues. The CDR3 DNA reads TGCGCCAGCAGCCAAGCGGTTGCCTCTGGGGTGGGCTCCTACAATGAGCAGTTCTTC. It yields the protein CASSQAVASGVGSYNEQFF.

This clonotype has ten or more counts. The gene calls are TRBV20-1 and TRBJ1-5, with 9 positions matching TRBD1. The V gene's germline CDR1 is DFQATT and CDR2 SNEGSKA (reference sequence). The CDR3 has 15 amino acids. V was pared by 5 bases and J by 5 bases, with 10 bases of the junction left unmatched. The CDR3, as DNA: TGCAGTGCTCCCCTGGGGACAGGGATTCATCAGCCCCAGCATTTT. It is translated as CSAPLGTGIHQPQHF.

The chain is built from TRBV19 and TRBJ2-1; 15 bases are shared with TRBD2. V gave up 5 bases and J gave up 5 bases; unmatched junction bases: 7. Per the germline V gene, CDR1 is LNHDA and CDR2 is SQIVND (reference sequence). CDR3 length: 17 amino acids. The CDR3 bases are TGTGCCAGTAGTCTCGGACTAGCGGGAGGGGTAGACAATGAGCAGTTCTTC. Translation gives CASSLGLAGGVDNEQFF.

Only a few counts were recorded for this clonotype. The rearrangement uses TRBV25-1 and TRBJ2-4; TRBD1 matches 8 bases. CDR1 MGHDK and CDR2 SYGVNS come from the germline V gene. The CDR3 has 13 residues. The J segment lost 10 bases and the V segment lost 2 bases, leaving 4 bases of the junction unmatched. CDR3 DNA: TGTGCCAGCAGTGAACAGGGGGCGGGGATTCAGTACTTC. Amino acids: CASSEQGAGIQYF.

The CDR3 is CASSHTSGELFF. The CDR3 DNA sequence: TGTGCCAGCAGCCACACGAGCGGGGAGCTGTTTTTT. The V gene is TRBV7-9, the J gene TRBJ2-2; D gene unclear. V was cut by 5 bases and J by 7 bases, with 8 bases left in between. Germline CDR1 is SEHNR and CDR2 is FQNEAQ (reference sequence). CDR3 length: 12 residues.